These T cell receptor beta chains were read from a single sample in a study of shared clonotypes between healthy human individuals. Using immunoSEQ multiplex PCR, the repertoire was profiled, and TCRdb retains in-frame clones only, with some absent. This sample has about 2.4 million clones; 93% occur once, and the top ten carry approximately 0.37%. Input material: naive CD4+ T cells from PBMCs. These receptors came from a man younger than 30 in good health. Some clones in this sample may be carry-over from other donors' samples. The CDR3 runs from the conserved cysteine through the conserved F or W. Fields, in order: CDR3 DNA, CDR3 protein, D gene, clone size, CDR3 length, V gene, J gene. The D gene is left open where the match is weak. Some rows mark clone size as missing; the rest say once, few, many or name a class of expanded clone.

TGTGCCAGCAGCCAAGTTCTGGCAACTAGCGGGAAACCGAGCACAGATACGCAGTATTTT,CASSQVLATSGKPSTDTQYF,TRBD2,NA,20,TRBV4-2,TRBJ2-3
TGTGCCAGCAGCTCCCTAAGGGTAGGCACTGAAGCTTTCTTT,CASSSLRVGTEAFF,NA,NA,14,TRBV7-2,TRBJ1-1
TGCAGCGTTGATGTTGGGATCCAAGAGACCCAGTACTTC,CSVDVGIQETQYF,NA,NA,13,TRBV29-1,TRBJ2-5
TGTGCCAGCAGTCCGGGGGGGATTGAAAAACTGTTTTTT,CASSPGGIEKLFF,NA,NA,13,TRBV7-2,TRBJ1-4
TGTGCCAGCAGTTACACCCAGGGTGGGGTTTCACCCCTCCACTTT,CASSYTQGGVSPLHF,NA,NA,15,TRBV27,TRBJ1-6
TGTGCCAGCAGGCTCGGACTAGCGGGAGGGGTGGGCGAGCAGTACTTC,CASRLGLAGGVGEQYF,TRBD2,NA,16,TRBV2,TRBJ2-7
TGTGCCAGCAGCTTAGCGTGGGGGGCCTCCTACAATGAGCAGTTCTTC,CASSLAWGASYNEQFF,NA,NA,16,TRBV7-2,TRBJ2-1
TGTGCCTGGAGTGTACTAGGGGGAGGGCGGAATGAGCAGTTCTTC,CAWSVLGGGRNEQFF,NA,NA,15,TRBV30,TRBJ2-1
TGCGCCAGCAGCTTGGGACAGGGCCTAGGGGAGCAGTACTTC,CASSLGQGLGEQYF,TRBD1,NA,14,TRBV5-1,TRBJ2-7
TGCGCCAGCAGCTCGGGACAGGGTAACGGGGAGCTGTTTTTT,CASSSGQGNGELFF,TRBD1,NA,14,TRBV5-1,TRBJ2-2
TGCGCCAGCAGCTTGGCCGGGACAGGGTTTTTCGGGTATGGCTACACCTTC,CASSLAGTGFFGYGYTF,TRBD1,NA,17,TRBV5-1,TRBJ1-2
TGTGCCAGCGGGGTGGTAGGCACTGAAGCTTTCTTT,CASGVVGTEAFF,NA,NA,12,TRBV28,TRBJ1-1
TGCAGTGCCGACAGGAACACTGAAGCTTTCTTT,CSADRNTEAFF,NA,NA,11,TRBV20-1,TRBJ1-1
TGTGCCAGCAGCTTAGCGAGGCAGGGGACAGCGACCCAGTACTTC,CASSLARQGTATQYF,TRBD1,NA,15,TRBV7-8,TRBJ2-5
TGTGCCAGCAGCAGGGGGGGGATTATTGAGACCCAGTACTTC,CASSRGGIIETQYF,NA,NA,14,TRBV7-8,TRBJ2-5
TGTGCCAGCAGCTTAGATCGGGCCTTCACGGCTACGGGCGGGGAGCTGTTTTTT,CASSLDRAFTATGGELFF,NA,NA,18,TRBV7-2,TRBJ2-2
TGTGCCAGCAGCTTAGTAATCACCTGGAAAGCACAAGATACGCAGTATTTT,CASSLVITWKAQDTQYF,NA,once,17,TRBV7-9,TRBJ2-3
TGTGCCAGCAGCTCTAGCGGCAACACCGGGGAGCTGTTTTTT,CASSSSGNTGELFF,TRBD2,once,14,TRBV7-3,TRBJ2-2
TGTGCCAGCAGCTTAGCCGGGACGGGGCCAAAATTAGATACGCAGTATTTT,CASSLAGTGPKLDTQYF,NA,NA,17,TRBV7-2,TRBJ2-3
TGTGCCAGCAGCCGCCATCAATTAGATGAGCAGTTCTTC,CASSRHQLDEQFF,NA,NA,13,TRBV11-3,TRBJ2-1
TGTGCCAGCACAGGGTATGACAATCAGCCCCAGCATTTT,CASTGYDNQPQHF,NA,NA,13,TRBV6-6,TRBJ1-5
TGTGCCAGTTCACCCAACCTTAGGGGCAATCAGCCCCAGCATTTT,CASSPNLRGNQPQHF,NA,NA,15,TRBV19,TRBJ1-5
TGTGCCAGCAGTGAGAGAGACCGAACCCCTTGGCAGTACTTC,CASSERDRTPWQYF,NA,NA,14,TRBV6-1,TRBJ2-7
TGTGCCACCACCTCGTCTACAGGGAGCGGGAGGGACTACGAGCAGTACTTC,CATTSSTGSGRDYEQYF,TRBD2,NA,17,TRBV15,TRBJ2-7
TGTGCCAGCAGCCAAGATGGGCAGCCAGCCAAAAACATTCAGTACTTC,CASSQDGQPAKNIQYF,NA,few,16,TRBV4-2,TRBJ2-4
TGTGCCAGCAACCACGGGGGGCGGCAAATCCTATACGAGCAGTACTTC,CASNHGGRQILYEQYF,NA,NA,16,TRBV11-2,TRBJ2-7
TGCGCCAGCAGCTTGGGGCCGGTGGGACTAGCGGGAGGATTACAAGAGACCCAGTACTTC,CASSLGPVGLAGGLQETQYF,TRBD2,NA,20,TRBV5-1,TRBJ2-5
TGTGCCAGCAGCGCGGGGTTTCTAGCGGGAGGCTTCGCCTACGAGCAGTACTTC,CASSAGFLAGGFAYEQYF,TRBD2,NA,18,TRBV9,TRBJ2-7
TGTGCCAGCAGAAGAGAGGAGGAGCAGTTCTTC,CASRREEEQFF,NA,NA,11,TRBV27,TRBJ2-1
TGTGCCAGCTCACAGGGGTATGGCTCCTACGAGCAGTACTTC,CASSQGYGSYEQYF,TRBD1,NA,14,TRBV27,TRBJ2-7
TGTGCCAGCAGCGTAGTGGGGGGTTACACCATATATTTT,CASSVVGGYTIYF,NA,many,13,TRBV9,TRBJ1-3
TGCGCCAGCAGCTTGGGTTCGGACAGAGAACAAGAGACCCAGTACTTC,CASSLGSDREQETQYF,NA,NA,16,TRBV5-1,TRBJ2-5
TGTGCCAGCAGCCGATTCGCGGGAGAGCTCGGCGAGCAGTACTTC,CASSRFAGELGEQYF,TRBD2,NA,15,TRBV7-6,TRBJ2-7
TGTGCCTGGAGTGTACCGCGGAGGGGGACCTACGAGCAGTACTTC,CAWSVPRRGTYEQYF,NA,NA,15,TRBV30,TRBJ2-7
TGTGCCAGCAGCTTGGGTGGGGGGGAGACTGAAGCTTTCTTT,CASSLGGGETEAFF,NA,NA,14,TRBV5-4,TRBJ1-1
TGTGCCAGCTCACCCGGACAGTCTACTAACTATGGCTACACCTTC,CASSPGQSTNYGYTF,NA,NA,15,TRBV18,TRBJ1-2
TGTGCCACCAAGCGGACCCTCAACACTGAAGCTTTCTTT,CATKRTLNTEAFF,NA,once,13,TRBV15,TRBJ1-1
TGTGCCAGTAGTGTCCGGGGAGCTGCAGAGACCCAGTACTTC,CASSVRGAAETQYF,NA,NA,14,TRBV19,TRBJ2-5
TGTGCCATCAGTGACTTCGGACAGGGTCCCTATGGCTACACCTTC,CAISDFGQGPYGYTF,TRBD1,NA,15,TRBV10-3,TRBJ1-2
TGCAGCGTTGTTCTTGGCTCCTACGAGCAGTACTTC,CSVVLGSYEQYF,NA,NA,12,TRBV29-1,TRBJ2-7
TGTGCCAGCAGCTTAGGTAACGGGACTAGCGGGAGGAATGAGCAGTTCTTC,CASSLGNGTSGRNEQFF,TRBD2,NA,17,TRBV7-9,TRBJ2-1
TGTGCCAGAGGAAACAATGAGCAGTTCTTC,CARGNNEQFF,NA,NA,10,TRBV7-3,TRBJ2-1
TGCGCCAGCAGCTTGGGGACTTTGAGCTCCTACAATGAGCAGTTCTTC,CASSLGTLSSYNEQFF,NA,NA,16,TRBV5-1,TRBJ2-1
TGTGCCAGTAGTCCCGGGACAGGGAACACCGGGGAGCTGTTTTTT,CASSPGTGNTGELFF,TRBD1,NA,15,TRBV19,TRBJ2-2
TGTGCCAGCTCAGCTTTGACTCAGCAGCCCCAGCATTTT,CASSALTQQPQHF,NA,NA,13,TRBV18,TRBJ1-5
TGTGCCAGGCAACCCGGGGGGGGATTGAACCATGAGCAGTTCTTC,CARQPGGGLNHEQFF,TRBD2,once,15,TRBV28,TRBJ2-1
TGTGCCAGCAGCGCACTTCTGTCAGGCTACAATGAGCAGTTCTTC,CASSALLSGYNEQFF,NA,NA,15,TRBV9,TRBJ2-1
TGCGCCAGCAGCCAAGTAAGGGAGGAAGCTTTCTTT,CASSQVREEAFF,NA,NA,12,TRBV4-1,TRBJ1-1
TGTGCCAGCAGCAAAGTTTGTAGGACAGGTGGGGATGAGCAGTTCTTC,CASSKVCRTGGDEQFF,NA,NA,16,TRBV21-1,TRBJ2-1
TGTGCCAGCAGCGCAACTTCGGGACAGGGAGGAAGTGGAAACACCATATATTTT,CASSATSGQGGSGNTIYF,TRBD1,NA,18,TRBV9,TRBJ1-3
TGTGCCAGCAGTGACGACAGGGCAGCCTTGGGGAATGAGCAGTTCTTC,CASSDDRAALGNEQFF,TRBD1,NA,16,TRBV25-1,TRBJ2-1
TGTGCCAGCTGCCGACAAATGGAGACCCAGTACTTC,CASCRQMETQYF,NA,NA,12,TRBV28,TRBJ2-5
TGTGCCAGCAGCTTAAGCGGGGAAAAGGGAGAGCAGTTCTTC,CASSLSGEKGEQFF,TRBD2,once,14,TRBV7-7,TRBJ2-1
TGTGCCAGCAGTCAGCAGGGCCCTGGAAACACCATATATTTT,CASSQQGPGNTIYF,NA,NA,14,TRBV6-1,TRBJ1-3
TGTGCCAGCAGTGTGACAGGGGTTAGCTCCTACGAGCAGTACTTC,CASSVTGVSSYEQYF,TRBD1,NA,15,TRBV6-1,TRBJ2-7